One and the same sample provided the 10 T cell receptor beta chains below, sequenced in a study of beta chain features in type 1 diabetes. The study reverse transcribed the entire isolated RNA, so it sequenced expressed TCRB transcripts. Method: immunoSEQ multiplex PCR; TCRdb's copy keeps in-frame clones and lacks some. Among 250,000 to 350,000 clones listed, 14% were seen once. Sequencing used central memory CD4+ T cells from blood. All receptors derive from a man aged 25-40 years in good health.

The chain uses TRBV19 and TRBJ2-6; D not certain. Trimming shortened V by 7 bases and J by 2 bases, and 15 bases separated the two germline ends. CDR1 is LNHDA, CDR2 SQIVND, per germline (reference sequence). CDR3 length: 16 amino acids. CDR3 sequence (DNA): TGTGCCAGTAAAGCCCCACAAAGGGCTGGGGCCAACGTCCTGACTTTC. Its protein is CASKAPQRAGANVLTF.

The rearrangement joins TRBV7-2 to TRBJ2-7; 8 positions match TRBD1. CDR1 and CDR2 from the germline V gene are SGHTA and FQGNSA. This CDR3 has 13 amino acids. Germline trimming cut 4 bases from V and 5 bases from J; bases unmatched to any gene: 4. CDR3 coding DNA: TGTGCCAGCAGCTCGACAGGGGCGGACGAGCAGTACTTC. Residues: CASSSTGADEQYF.

This clone was picked up many times. This CDR3 is also generated by other DNA sequences in the sample. The chain carries TRBV7-2 and TRBJ1-6, with 7 nucleotides matching TRBD1. The length of the CDR3 is 14 residues. Germline-derived CDR1 and CDR2 are SGHTA and FQGNSA. Trimming removed 5 bases from V and 9 bases from J; junction bases left unmatched: 7. CDR3 in DNA: TGTGCCAGCAGCCGCGGGACAGTGGGTTCACCCCTCCACTTT. Translation: CASSRGTVGSPLHF.

This chain joins TRBV25-1 and TRBJ1-3; D gene unclear. There are 12 residues in the CDR3. With 6 bases removed from V and 4 bases from J, the gap between germline ends came to 7 bases. Germline values: CDR1 MGHDK, CDR2 SYGVNS. For the CDR3, the DNA is TGTGCCAGCAGGGGAACCGGAAACACCATATATTTT. It yields the protein CASRGTGNTIYF.

The chain carries TRBV11-2 and TRBJ1-5; D remains ambiguous. This CDR3 has 13 residues. The ends were cut back, 4 bases at V and 11 bases at J, with 15 bases in the middle. The germline V gene has CDR1 SGHAT and CDR2 FQNNGV. The CDR3 is CASSSELYTAQHF. CDR3 bases: TGTGCCAGCAGCTCCGAACTTTATACGGCCCAGCATTTT. The whole variable domain, remainder taken from reference TRBV11-2 and TRBJ1-5, is EAGVAQSPRYKIIEKRQSVAFWCNPISGHATLYWYQQILGQGPKLLIQFQNNGVVDDSQLPKDRFSAERLKGVDSTLKIQPAKLEDSAVYLCASSSELYTAQHFGDGTRLSIL.

The V call is TRBV7-2, the J call TRBJ1-6; D is unresolved. Germline CDR1 is SGHTA and CDR2 is FQGNSA. V lost 5 bases and J 7 bases, leaving 12 bases between the germline ends. The CDR3 is 14 residues long. The DNA of the CDR3 is TGTGCCAGCAGCCGGCGGCGGGAAAATTCACCCCTCCACTTT. Protein: CASSRRRENSPLHF.

This clone occurred a few times. Other nucleotide sequences from this sample produce the same CDR3. CDR3 amino acids: CASSQEPSGGGETQYF. CDR3 DNA sequence: TGCGCCAGCAGCCAAGAACCGAGCGGGGGGGGAGAGACCCAGTACTTC. This chain uses TRBV4-1 with TRBJ2-5, with 10 bases matching TRBD2. This CDR3 is built from 16 residues. CDR1 and CDR2 (germline): MGHRA, YSYEKL. Germline trimming cut 0 bases from V and 4 bases from J; bases unmatched to any gene: 5.

In this sample, this clone turned up a few times. The chain links TRBV6-1 to TRBJ2-3; no clear D. Trimming took off 7 bases at V and 4 bases at J, with 9 bases between the two ends. Germline assignment: CDR1 MNHNS and CDR2 SASEGT. This CDR3 has 12 residues. CDR3 in DNA: TGTGCCAGCAAGTCGGCCGCAGATACGCAGTATTTT. Its protein is CASKSAADTQYF.

This clone has just a few counts. A much larger clone lies a single base off, so this may be a read error. This chain joins TRBV11-3 and TRBJ2-3; TRBD2 agrees at 12 bases. After removal of 5 bases from V and 1 base from J, the junction contained 4 bases not matched to a gene. The CDR3 is made up of 16 amino acids. Germline assignment: CDR1 SGHNT and CDR2 YENEEA. The CDR3 bases are TGTGCCAGCAGCCATCGGACTAGCGGGGGCACAGATACGCAGTATTTT. Translation: CASSHRTSGGTDTQYF.

This chain joins TRBV5-1 and TRBJ2-7; TRBD1 aligns across 8 bases. V was pared by 4 bases and J by 1 base, with 4 bases of the junction left unmatched. The CDR3 is made up of 14 amino acids. The germline V gene encodes CDR1 SGHRS and CDR2 YFSETQ. This CDR3 reads CASSVGQVSYEQYF. In DNA form, the CDR3 reads TGCGCCAGCAGCGTGGGACAGGTATCCTACGAGCAGTACTTC.